This T cell receptor beta chain was identified during a study of blood T cell repertoires in COVID-19. Background on the study: From the United States, Italy and Spain came samples of acute and convalescent COVID-19. Sources were T cells, B-cell-depleted T cells, or PBMCs; the material itself was cDNA or gDNA.

Source study methods: For nucleated cells, counts were estimated from reference gene primer amplification. Repertoires were generated with immunoSEQ multiplex PCR, while TCRdb's copy carries only in-frame clones and drops some. The V and J calls and clone size are taken from that table; D and trimming were inferred from the DNA. The table includes over 150,000 clones, 70% to 85% detected once. This clone came up once. The CDR3 is 14 amino acids. The germline V gene encodes CDR1 MDHEN and CDR2 SYDVKM. The V segment lost 7 bases and the J segment 4 bases; nucleotides outside the gene matches: 9. The sequence was collected from a human donor with acute or convalescent COVID-19. The donor label of this sample is uncertain. The sequencing input was peripheral blood. The chain carries TRBV28 and TRBJ2-7; 8 bases line up with TRBD2. This CDR3 reads CASNTPGGPYEQYF. CDR3 coding DNA: TGTGCCAGCAACACACCGGGGGGGCCTTACGAGCAGTACTTC. The full variable domain, rest sourced from reference TRBV28 and TRBJ2-7, is DVKVTQSSRYLVKRTGEKVFLECVQDMDHENMFWYRQDPGLGLRLIYFSYDVKMKEKGDIPEGYSVSREKKERFSLILESASTNQTSMYLCASNTPGGPYEQYFGPGTRLTVT.